The T cell receptor (beta chain) described here comes from a study of T cell changes during pregnancy in multiple sclerosis. Sequenced by immunoSEQ multiplex PCR; TCRdb stores in-frame clones only, minus some. The repertoire has approximately 50,000 clones, 90% to 95% of them found once; the top ten carry nearly 0.4%. The CDR3 spans 15 residues. In germline, CDR1 is SSHAT, CDR2 FNYEAQ (reference sequence). Trimming took 5 bases from V and 5 from J; bases not matched to a gene: 4. The sequencing here drew on CD4+ T cells from peripheral blood mononuclear cells, taken after pregnancy. The sequence was obtained from a female donor with multiple sclerosis, enrolled in a pregnancy study. The V gene is TRBV7-7, the J gene TRBJ2-2; 11 nucleotides agree with TRBD1. The CDR3 loop reads CASSPRDRGTGELFF. CDR3 coding DNA: TGTGCCAGCAGCCCCCGGGACAGGGGGACCGGGGAGCTGTTTTTT.